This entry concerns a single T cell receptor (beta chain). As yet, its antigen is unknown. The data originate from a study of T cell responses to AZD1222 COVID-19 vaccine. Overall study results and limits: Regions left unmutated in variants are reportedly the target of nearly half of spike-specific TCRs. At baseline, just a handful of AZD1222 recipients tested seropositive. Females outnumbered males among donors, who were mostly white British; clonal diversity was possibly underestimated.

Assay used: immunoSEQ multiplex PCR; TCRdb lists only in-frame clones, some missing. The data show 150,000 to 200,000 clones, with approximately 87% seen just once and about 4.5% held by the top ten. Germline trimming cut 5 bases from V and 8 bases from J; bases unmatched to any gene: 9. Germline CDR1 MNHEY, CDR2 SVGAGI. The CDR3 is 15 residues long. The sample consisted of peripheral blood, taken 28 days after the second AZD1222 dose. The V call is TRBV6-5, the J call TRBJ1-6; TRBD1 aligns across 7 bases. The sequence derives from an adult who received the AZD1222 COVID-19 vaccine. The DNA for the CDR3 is TGTGCCAGCAGTATTCTTTCAGGGGGTGATTCACCCCTCCACTTT. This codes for CASSILSGGDSPLHF.